This T cell receptor beta chain was recorded in a study of long-term antiretroviral therapy in people with HIV. Researchers ran immunoSEQ v3.0 at survey level. Sequencing used immunoSEQ multiplex PCR; TCRdb keeps in-frame clones, though not all of them. This sample yields 25,000 to 30,000 clones, of which less than 90% are seen a single time; roughly 6.5% belongs to the top ten. Here the sequenced sample was unsorted PBMCs, taken 0.4 years after starting antiretroviral therapy. This receptor was obtained from a man younger than 35 with HIV.

The CDR3 DNA is TGCGCCAGCAGCCAAGAATTAGCGGGAAATTTTTTGGACGAGCAGTACTTC. Protein product: CASSQELAGNFLDEQYF. V is TRBV4-3 and J is TRBJ2-7; 8 bases match TRBD2. Looked up from germline, CDR1 is LGHNA and CDR2 is YSLEER. This CDR3 has 17 amino acids. J gave up 5 bases and V 0 bases, and 12 bases lay outside the gene matches.